The clone carrying this TCR beta chain has a single count. The method was immunoSEQ multiplex PCR; TCRdb's version includes in-frame clones alone and lacks a portion of them. The table lists tens of thousands of clones, more than 75% of them singletons, with over 9.5% in the top ten. The sample originates from a study of blood T cell repertoires in COVID-19. Sequencing was done on a sample of peripheral blood. This receptor was obtained from a man older than 75 with acute or convalescent COVID-19.

In nucleotides, the CDR3 is TGTGCCAGCAGCTTCCCGACAGGGGGAACCGGGGAGCTGTTTTTT. It is translated as CASSFPTGGTGELFF. The chain joins TRBV11-1 to TRBJ2-2; 9 bases align to TRBD1. Per the germline V gene, CDR1 is SGHAT and CDR2 is FQDESV (reference sequence). V lost 3 bases to trimming and J lost 5 bases; unmatched junction nucleotides: 4. CDR3 size: 15 residues.